This T cell receptor (beta chain) was captured in a study of T cells in Graves' hyperthyroidism and ophthalmopathy. This clonotype was observed a few times. RNA transcripts were the template for amplifying TCR beta CDR3 regions. With the HTBI primer set, the TCR CDR3 went through a first round of RT-PCR. TCRdb independently ran MiXCR on the multiplex PCR reads; one entry per CDR3 protein. The sample has 350,000 to 400,000 distinct CDR3 sequences, 15% seen once. Clinical symptoms, serum thyroxine and TRAb, thyroid ultrasound and orbital computed tomography were used for the diagnoses. From more than 9 ml of fresh peripheral blood, PBMCs were isolated. V was pared by 6 bases and J by 1 base, with 11 bases between. The CDR3 totals 14 residues. Per the germline V gene, CDR1 is MNHNS and CDR2 is SASEGT.

The sequencing sample was made of blood. The sequence derives from a woman in her twenties or thirties with Graves' hyperthyroidism. V gene TRBV6-1 combines with J gene TRBJ2-3; D is unresolved. The CDR3 DNA reads as TGTGCCAGCAGCCCCCCCCGGGGCACAGATACGCAGTATTTT. The encoded protein is CASSPPRGTDTQYF.